A selection of T cell receptor beta chains follows, all from one sample in a study of OX40 agonist ivuxolimab in advanced cancers. Here immunoSEQ multiplex PCR was the method, and the copy in TCRdb shows in-frame clones only, minus some. Here the sample spans 78,000 or so clones, around 90% being singletons. The specimen comprised CD4+ or CD8+ T cells sorted from blood, sampled in a trial of the OX40 agonist ivuxolimab. All receptors derive from an adult with an advanced solid tumor such as melanoma, head and neck, liver or kidney cancer. CDR3s include the opening cysteine and the closing phenylalanine or tryptophan. The order of the fields is V gene, clone size, D gene, J gene, CDR3 DNA, CDR3 protein. D genes are given only for firm matches. Size is omitted from some rows. Given values are once, few, many or a class for expanded clones.

V gene: TRBV7-9
clone size: .
D gene: TRBD1
J gene: TRBJ1-4
CDR3 DNA: TGTGCCAGCAGCTTAGATGGACAGGGGAGTAATGAAAAACTGTTTTTT
CDR3 protein: CASSLDGQGSNEKLFF

V gene: TRBV6-5
clone size: .
D gene: TRBD2
J gene: TRBJ2-1
CDR3 DNA: TGTGCCAGCATCGGACTAGCGGGATCCAATGAGCAGTTCTTC
CDR3 protein: CASIGLAGSNEQFF

V gene: TRBV10-3
clone size: once
D gene: TRBD1
J gene: TRBJ1-1
CDR3 DNA: TGTGCCGTCAATCGACAGGGGGCGGGGAACACTGAAGCTTTCTTT
CDR3 protein: CAVNRQGAGNTEAFF

V gene: TRBV10-1
clone size: .
D gene: TRBD2
J gene: TRBJ2-1
CDR3 DNA: TGCGCCAGCAGTGAGTCGCCGGGAGGGCCTTATGAGCAGTTCTTC
CDR3 protein: CASSESPGGPYEQFF

V gene: TRBV27
clone size: .
D gene: .
J gene: TRBJ1-3
CDR3 DNA: TGTGCCAGCAGTTTAAGGGGGGGGAACTCTGGAAACACCATATATTTT
CDR3 protein: CASSLRGGNSGNTIYF

V gene: TRBV20-1
clone size: .
D gene: TRBD1
J gene: TRBJ1-2
CDR3 DNA: TGCAGTGCTAGTAGGCAGGGGGGCGACACCTTC
CDR3 protein: CSASRQGGDTF

V gene: TRBV14
clone size: .
D gene: TRBD2
J gene: TRBJ2-7
CDR3 DNA: TGTGCCAGCAGCCAAGGGACTAGCGGGAGCCCCTACGAGCAGTACTTC
CDR3 protein: CASSQGTSGSPYEQYF

V gene: TRBV7-2
clone size: .
D gene: .
J gene: TRBJ2-2
CDR3 DNA: TGTGCCAGCAGCTCCCATAGCGGAGTGAACACCGGGGAGCTGTTTTTT
CDR3 protein: CASSSHSGVNTGELFF

V gene: TRBV15
clone size: .
D gene: .
J gene: TRBJ2-3
CDR3 DNA: TGTGCCACCAGCAATGCTTATCCTAGCAGCACAGATACGCAGTATTTT
CDR3 protein: CATSNAYPSSTDTQYF

V gene: TRBV7-2
clone size: .
D gene: .
J gene: TRBJ2-2
CDR3 DNA: TGTGCCAGCAGCCGTTCGACCGTCACGAGCACCGGGGAGCTGTTTTTT
CDR3 protein: CASSRSTVTSTGELFF

V gene: TRBV7-8
clone size: .
D gene: .
J gene: TRBJ1-1
CDR3 DNA: TGTGCCAGCAGCTCCCAAGTCACTGAAGCTTTCTTT
CDR3 protein: CASSSQVTEAFF

V gene: TRBV27
clone size: .
D gene: TRBD1
J gene: TRBJ2-1
CDR3 DNA: TGTGCCAGCAGTTCCCCCCCCGGGACAGGGGGCTGGTACAATGAGCAGTTCTTC
CDR3 protein: CASSSPPGTGGWYNEQFF

V gene: TRBV11-3
clone size: .
D gene: .
J gene: TRBJ1-6
CDR3 DNA: TGTGCCAGCAGCTTCGGTGGGAGCAATTCACCCCTCCACTTT
CDR3 protein: CASSFGGSNSPLHF

V gene: TRBV13
clone size: .
D gene: .
J gene: TRBJ1-4
CDR3 DNA: TGTGCCAGCAGCTTAGGCGAAAAACTGTTTTTT
CDR3 protein: CASSLGEKLFF

V gene: TRBV2
clone size: once
D gene: TRBD2
J gene: TRBJ2-1
CDR3 DNA: TGTGCCAGCAATATAGCGGGAGGCGAGCAGTTCTTC
CDR3 protein: CASNIAGGEQFF

V gene: TRBV5-6
clone size: .
D gene: .
J gene: TRBJ2-1
CDR3 DNA: TGTGCCAGCAGCCGGGTGGCTCGGGAGCAGTTCTTC
CDR3 protein: CASSRVAREQFF

V gene: TRBV10-2
clone size: .
D gene: TRBD2
J gene: TRBJ2-7
CDR3 DNA: TGCGCCAGCAGGACTAGCGGGAGTCCCTACGAGCAGTACTTC
CDR3 protein: CASRTSGSPYEQYF

V gene: TRBV12-1
clone size: .
D gene: .
J gene: TRBJ1-1
CDR3 DNA: TGTGCCAGCAGCTTTTTTACCGGGACTCCGCACACTGAAGCTTTCTTT
CDR3 protein: CASSFFTGTPHTEAFF

V gene: TRBV30
clone size: .
D gene: .
J gene: TRBJ2-3
CDR3 DNA: TGTGCCTGGAGTGTTCAGGTCTCCCACACAGATACGCAGTATTTT
CDR3 protein: CAWSVQVSHTDTQYF

V gene: TRBV5-1
clone size: .
D gene: TRBD1
J gene: TRBJ1-1
CDR3 DNA: TGCGCCAGCAGCTTGATGGGACAGCAGTATTTGAGGACTGAAGCTTTCTTT
CDR3 protein: CASSLMGQQYLRTEAFF

V gene: TRBV5-1
clone size: .
D gene: .
J gene: TRBJ2-7
CDR3 DNA: TGCGCCAGCAGCTTGAACGCGGGGCGTGCCAACTACGAGCAGTACTTC
CDR3 protein: CASSLNAGRANYEQYF

V gene: TRBV27
clone size: .
D gene: TRBD1
J gene: TRBJ2-1
CDR3 DNA: TGTGCCAGCAGGAGGGGGACAGGGGGCTTTGAGCAGTTCTTC
CDR3 protein: CASRRGTGGFEQFF

V gene: TRBV2
clone size: once
D gene: .
J gene: TRBJ1-1
CDR3 DNA: TGTGCCAGCATTGTACAGATGAACACTGAAGCTTTCTTT
CDR3 protein: CASIVQMNTEAFF

V gene: TRBV10-2
clone size: .
D gene: .
J gene: TRBJ2-7
CDR3 DNA: TGCGCCACTTTCGGAACCGGGCGAGGAGGCGAGCAGTACTTC
CDR3 protein: CATFGTGRGGEQYF

V gene: TRBV25-1
clone size: .
D gene: TRBD2
J gene: TRBJ2-1
CDR3 DNA: TGTGCCAGCAGAGACACTAGCGGGAGCTCCTACAATGAGCAGTTCTTC
CDR3 protein: CASRDTSGSSYNEQFF

V gene: TRBV19
clone size: .
D gene: .
J gene: TRBJ1-4
CDR3 DNA: TGTGCCAGTTCCGCCGGCGTGGGTGCTAATGAAAAACTGTTTTTT
CDR3 protein: CASSAGVGANEKLFF

V gene: TRBV7-2
clone size: .
D gene: .
J gene: TRBJ2-7
CDR3 DNA: TGTGCCAGCAGCTTGTCGTCCCCCTACGAGCAGTACTTC
CDR3 protein: CASSLSSPYEQYF

V gene: TRBV20-1
clone size: few
D gene: .
J gene: TRBJ2-1
CDR3 DNA: TGCAGTGCTAGAGGTGCAGCGGAGGTTTTCTTC
CDR3 protein: CSARGAAEVFF

V gene: TRBV30
clone size: .
D gene: .
J gene: TRBJ2-1
CDR3 DNA: TGTGCCTGGAGTCAAATCTATCCCTACAATGAGCAGTTCTTC
CDR3 protein: CAWSQIYPYNEQFF

V gene: TRBV9
clone size: .
D gene: .
J gene: TRBJ1-4
CDR3 DNA: TGTGCCAGCAGCGGCCCCCTCCTGGGAAAACTGTTTTTT
CDR3 protein: CASSGPLLGKLFF

V gene: TRBV19
clone size: .
D gene: TRBD1
J gene: TRBJ1-1
CDR3 DNA: TGTGCCAGTAGTATAACAGGGGGCACTGAAGCTTTCTTT
CDR3 protein: CASSITGGTEAFF

V gene: TRBV2
clone size: .
D gene: .
J gene: TRBJ1-4
CDR3 DNA: TGTGCCAGCACCCGAGGGGAGGAGAATGAAAAACTGTTTTTT
CDR3 protein: CASTRGEENEKLFF

V gene: TRBV5-1
clone size: .
D gene: .
J gene: TRBJ1-1
CDR3 DNA: TGCGCCAGCAGCTACACGGGGGGAACTGAAGCTTTCTTT
CDR3 protein: CASSYTGGTEAFF

V gene: TRBV18
clone size: .
D gene: .
J gene: TRBJ1-1
CDR3 DNA: TGTGCCAGCTCACCCTCTTCCGACAACACTGAAGCTTTCTTT
CDR3 protein: CASSPSSDNTEAFF

V gene: TRBV10-3
clone size: .
D gene: TRBD1
J gene: TRBJ1-3
CDR3 DNA: TGTGCCATCACCGGGACAGGGGAGGGAAACACCATATATTTT
CDR3 protein: CAITGTGEGNTIYF

V gene: TRBV5-6
clone size: once
D gene: TRBD2
J gene: TRBJ2-3
CDR3 DNA: TGTGCCAGCAGCTTGAGAACTAGCGGGAGGCAGCGACGTACGCAGTATTTT
CDR3 protein: CASSLRTSGRQRRTQYF

V gene: TRBV6-5
clone size: .
D gene: .
J gene: TRBJ1-2
CDR3 DNA: TGTGCCAGCAGTACTAGGGACCGGGGGGACTATGGCTACACCTTC
CDR3 protein: CASSTRDRGDYGYTF

V gene: TRBV4-1
clone size: .
D gene: .
J gene: TRBJ2-3
CDR3 DNA: TGCGCCAGCAGCCAAGGGAGGGGCCCGCCCACCACAGATACGCAGTATTTT
CDR3 protein: CASSQGRGPPTTDTQYF

V gene: TRBV27
clone size: .
D gene: .
J gene: TRBJ2-1
CDR3 DNA: TGTGCCAGCACCACGAGTGTTGTTGGAGAACGGCGGTTCTTC
CDR3 protein: CASTTSVVGERRFF

V gene: TRBV6-4
clone size: .
D gene: TRBD2
J gene: TRBJ2-3
CDR3 DNA: TGTGCCAGCTCACGGGAGGAGGGAACAGATACGCAGTATTTT
CDR3 protein: CASSREEGTDTQYF

V gene: TRBV5-6
clone size: few
D gene: .
J gene: TRBJ2-4
CDR3 DNA: TGTGCCAGCAGCTTGGACAGAAAAATTCAGTACTTC
CDR3 protein: CASSLDRKIQYF

V gene: TRBV5-1
clone size: .
D gene: .
J gene: TRBJ1-2
CDR3 DNA: TGCGCCAGCAGCCCCCAGGTTGGGACGGATGGCTACACCTTC
CDR3 protein: CASSPQVGTDGYTF

V gene: TRBV27
clone size: .
D gene: .
J gene: TRBJ1-1
CDR3 DNA: TGTGCCAGCAGGAGGGGGTCTGAAGCTTTCTTT
CDR3 protein: CASRRGSEAFF

V gene: TRBV25-1
clone size: .
D gene: TRBD2
J gene: TRBJ2-1
CDR3 DNA: TGTGCCACCAGCCCCCCGTCTAGCGGGATAAGGAATGAGCAGTTCTTC
CDR3 protein: CATSPPSSGIRNEQFF

V gene: TRBV19
clone size: .
D gene: .
J gene: TRBJ2-6
CDR3 DNA: TGTGCCAGTAGTCAGACAGACTCTGGGGCCAACGTCCTGACTTTC
CDR3 protein: CASSQTDSGANVLTF

V gene: TRBV7-2
clone size: .
D gene: TRBD2
J gene: TRBJ2-1
CDR3 DNA: TGTGCCAGCAGCTTGAGCGGGATTAATGAGCAGTTCTTC
CDR3 protein: CASSLSGINEQFF